This T cell receptor beta chain appears in the sequencing data of a study of blood T cell repertoires in COVID-19. This clone has only one observation. This table comes from immunoSEQ multiplex PCR, and its TCRdb copy is limited to in-frame clones, with some not included. The sample has about 59,000 clones, 70% to 85% seen once. The sequence was obtained from a man aged 55 to 70 with acute or convalescent COVID-19. The specimen was peripheral blood.

The CDR3 DNA reads as TGCAGCCTCGGGAGGCGGGGAGCAGATACGCAGTATTTT. This gives the protein CSLGRRGADTQYF. The gene calls are TRBV29-1 and TRBJ2-3; TRBD2 matches 7 bases. J was trimmed by 4 bases and V by 8 bases; bases with no gene match: 9. Germline values: CDR1 SQVTM, CDR2 ANQGSEA. CDR3 size: 13 residues.